The rows below give T cell receptor beta chains drawn from one sample of a study of control samples from healthy donors and cancer patients. Sequenced by immunoSEQ multiplex PCR; TCRdb stores in-frame clones only, minus some. Among 50,000 or so clones listed, about four fifths were seen once. Source material: blood. The receptors were sampled from a man between 65 and 79 years old in good health. CDR3s include the opening cysteine and the closing phenylalanine or tryptophan. The D gene is left open where the match is weak. Size tells how often a clone was seen (once, few, many) or the class of an expanded clone, and some rows leave it out.

J gene: TRBJ2-3; clone size: NA; D gene: NA; V gene: TRBV12-3/TRBV12-4; CDR3 DNA: TGTGCCAGCAGTTTTACCAGGGCAGATACGCAGTATTTT; CDR3 protein: CASSFTRADTQYF
J gene: TRBJ1-1; clone size: once; D gene: TRBD1; V gene: TRBV5-1; CDR3 DNA: TGCGCCAGCAGCTTGGGACAGGGGGCCACTGAAGCTTTCTTT; CDR3 protein: CASSLGQGATEAFF
J gene: TRBJ2-1; clone size: NA; D gene: NA; V gene: TRBV27; CDR3 DNA: TGTGCCAGCAGCTCCTTCTACAATGAGCAGTTCTTC; CDR3 protein: CASSSFYNEQFF
J gene: TRBJ2-7; clone size: NA; D gene: NA; V gene: TRBV5-4; CDR3 DNA: TGTGCCAGCAGCTTATTGGGAAGGACCGACTACGAGCAGTACTTC; CDR3 protein: CASSLLGRTDYEQYF
J gene: TRBJ2-5; clone size: NA; D gene: NA; V gene: TRBV25-1; CDR3 DNA: TGTGCCAGCAGTCTTGCGGGGCGGGGTGGGGAGACCCAGTACTTC; CDR3 protein: CASSLAGRGGETQYF
J gene: TRBJ2-7; clone size: NA; D gene: NA; V gene: TRBV27; CDR3 DNA: TGTGCCAGCAGTTTATCCCGGGACTACGAGCAGTACTTC; CDR3 protein: CASSLSRDYEQYF
J gene: TRBJ1-6; clone size: NA; D gene: TRBD1; V gene: TRBV2; CDR3 DNA: TGTGCCAGCAGTGAAGGACAGGGAGGGAGTTCACCCCTCCACTTT; CDR3 protein: CASSEGQGGSSPLHF
J gene: TRBJ1-2; clone size: NA; D gene: TRBD1; V gene: TRBV2; CDR3 DNA: TGTGCCAGCAGTAGACAGGGGACTAACTATGGCTACACCTTC; CDR3 protein: CASSRQGTNYGYTF
J gene: TRBJ1-6; clone size: once; D gene: NA; V gene: TRBV5-1; CDR3 DNA: TGCGCCAGCAGGGGCAGAGATACCTATAATTCACCCCTCCACTTT; CDR3 protein: CASRGRDTYNSPLHF
J gene: TRBJ2-3; clone size: NA; D gene: NA; V gene: TRBV4-2; CDR3 DNA: TGTGCCAGCAGCCAAGTGGCCCTAGTTGGGGGCTCAGATACGCAGTATTTT; CDR3 protein: CASSQVALVGGSDTQYF
J gene: TRBJ2-7; clone size: NA; D gene: NA; V gene: TRBV30; CDR3 DNA: TGTGCCTGGAGTGTCTCCACGCCACAGTACTTC; CDR3 protein: CAWSVSTPQYF
J gene: TRBJ2-5; clone size: NA; D gene: TRBD1; V gene: TRBV4-1; CDR3 DNA: TGCGCCAGCAGCCGGGACGACAGGGCCGAGACCCAGTACTTC; CDR3 protein: CASSRDDRAETQYF
J gene: TRBJ1-4; clone size: NA; D gene: NA; V gene: TRBV7-9; CDR3 DNA: TGTGCCACCCAATACAGGGATACGGAAAAACTGTTTTTT; CDR3 protein: CATQYRDTEKLFF
J gene: TRBJ2-3; clone size: NA; D gene: TRBD1; V gene: TRBV18; CDR3 DNA: TGTGCCAGCTCACTCTGGACAGGGAGCACAGATACGCAGTATTTT; CDR3 protein: CASSLWTGSTDTQYF
J gene: TRBJ2-4; clone size: few; D gene: TRBD2; V gene: TRBV15; CDR3 DNA: TGTGCCACCAGCAGAGTTTCTAGCGGGGGAGCCAAAAACATTCAGTACTTC; CDR3 protein: CATSRVSSGGAKNIQYF
J gene: TRBJ2-2; clone size: NA; D gene: NA; V gene: TRBV28; CDR3 DNA: TGTGCCAGCAGTTTATGGCGTACGGAGCCGGGCGGGGAGCTGTTTTTT; CDR3 protein: CASSLWRTEPGGELFF
J gene: TRBJ1-1; clone size: NA; D gene: NA; V gene: TRBV2; CDR3 DNA: TGTGCCAGCAGTGAGAGGGGGGCCCCAATAGGCGCTGAAGCTTTCTTT; CDR3 protein: CASSERGAPIGAEAFF
J gene: TRBJ2-3; clone size: few; D gene: NA; V gene: TRBV7-9; CDR3 DNA: TGTGCCAGCAGCCTCACGGAGGATACGCAGTATTTT; CDR3 protein: CASSLTEDTQYF
J gene: TRBJ2-7; clone size: few; D gene: NA; V gene: TRBV11-2; CDR3 DNA: TGTGCCAGCAGCCCTATACAGGGTCGTGGCGAGCAGTACTTC; CDR3 protein: CASSPIQGRGEQYF
J gene: TRBJ2-2; clone size: once; D gene: TRBD2; V gene: TRBV19; CDR3 DNA: TGTGCCAGTAGTACGGGACTAGCGGGGGCCACCGGGGAGCTGTTTTTT; CDR3 protein: CASSTGLAGATGELFF
J gene: TRBJ2-2; clone size: NA; D gene: NA; V gene: TRBV5-4; CDR3 DNA: TGTGCCAGCAGCCCGCCGCGGACCGGGGAGCTGTTTTTT; CDR3 protein: CASSPPRTGELFF
J gene: TRBJ1-1; clone size: once; D gene: TRBD1; V gene: TRBV18; CDR3 DNA: TGTGCCAGCTCAGCGACAGGGGCCGTCACTGAAGCTTTCTTT; CDR3 protein: CASSATGAVTEAFF
J gene: TRBJ1-2; clone size: few; D gene: NA; V gene: TRBV6-5; CDR3 DNA: TGTGCCAGCAGCCTGGGTGGGGCGGCTAACTATGGCTACACCTTC; CDR3 protein: CASSLGGAANYGYTF
J gene: TRBJ1-3; clone size: NA; D gene: NA; V gene: TRBV4-2; CDR3 DNA: TGTGCCAGCAGCCAACCCCTGCGGGCATCTGGAAACACCATATATTTT; CDR3 protein: CASSQPLRASGNTIYF
J gene: TRBJ2-3; clone size: NA; D gene: TRBD2; V gene: TRBV12-3/TRBV12-4; CDR3 DNA: TGTGCCAGCAGTGGCGGGAGTCGAGATACGCAGTATTTT; CDR3 protein: CASSGGSRDTQYF
J gene: TRBJ2-1; clone size: NA; D gene: TRBD2; V gene: TRBV15; CDR3 DNA: TGTGCCACCAGCAGAGATCTGCGACTAGCATATGAGCAGTTCTTC; CDR3 protein: CATSRDLRLAYEQFF
J gene: TRBJ2-5; clone size: NA; D gene: NA; V gene: TRBV5-1; CDR3 DNA: TGCGCCAGCAGGAACACACCTCAAGAGACCCAGTACTTC; CDR3 protein: CASRNTPQETQYF
J gene: TRBJ1-5; clone size: few; D gene: NA; V gene: TRBV7-6; CDR3 DNA: TGTGCCAGCAGCTTAGTCTCCGCAGATAGCAATCAGCCCCAGCATTTT; CDR3 protein: CASSLVSADSNQPQHF
J gene: TRBJ2-3; clone size: NA; D gene: TRBD2; V gene: TRBV6-6; CDR3 DNA: TGTGCCAGCACCCCTAGCGGGGCGGCAGATACGCAGTATTTT; CDR3 protein: CASTPSGAADTQYF
J gene: TRBJ2-3; clone size: NA; D gene: NA; V gene: TRBV5-1; CDR3 DNA: TGCGCCAGCAGCTTAGAAGGGGATACGCAGTATTTT; CDR3 protein: CASSLEGDTQYF
J gene: TRBJ2-1; clone size: NA; D gene: TRBD2; V gene: TRBV5-8; CDR3 DNA: TGTGCCAGCAAGAGGACTAGCGGTTACAATGAGCAGTTCTTC; CDR3 protein: CASKRTSGYNEQFF
J gene: TRBJ2-5; clone size: few; D gene: TRBD2; V gene: TRBV5-1; CDR3 DNA: TGCGCCAGCAGCCCCTCATGGGAGGGTTGGGAGACCCAGTACTTC; CDR3 protein: CASSPSWEGWETQYF
J gene: TRBJ1-2; clone size: few; D gene: NA; V gene: TRBV11-2; CDR3 DNA: TGTGCCAGCAGCTCCCCCAGGATGTGGAGGGGCTACACCTTC; CDR3 protein: CASSSPRMWRGYTF
J gene: TRBJ1-1; clone size: NA; D gene: NA; V gene: TRBV27; CDR3 DNA: TGTGCCAGCAGTTTTCTAGGGGCAGACACTGAAGCTTTCTTT; CDR3 protein: CASSFLGADTEAFF
J gene: TRBJ2-5; clone size: NA; D gene: NA; V gene: TRBV12-3/TRBV12-4; CDR3 DNA: TGTGCCAGCAGAGCGGACTTCTTCGAGACCCAGTACTTC; CDR3 protein: CASRADFFETQYF
J gene: TRBJ2-3; clone size: few; D gene: NA; V gene: TRBV7-9; CDR3 DNA: TGTGCCAGCAGCTTAAGTCATGCTAGCACAGATACGCAGTATTTT; CDR3 protein: CASSLSHASTDTQYF
J gene: TRBJ2-1; clone size: NA; D gene: TRBD2; V gene: TRBV13; CDR3 DNA: TGTGCCAGCAGCTTACGGCTAGCGGGTAACAATGAGCAGTTCTTC; CDR3 protein: CASSLRLAGNNEQFF
J gene: TRBJ2-7; clone size: NA; D gene: NA; V gene: TRBV7-7; CDR3 DNA: TGTGCTAGCAGCATTTACGGGACGGTGTGCTACGAGCAGTACTTC; CDR3 protein: CASSIYGTVCYEQYF
J gene: TRBJ1-1; clone size: NA; D gene: NA; V gene: TRBV10-1; CDR3 DNA: TGCGCCAGCACCCCGACAGGTCCACCTAACACTGAAGCTTTCTTT; CDR3 protein: CASTPTGPPNTEAFF
J gene: TRBJ2-1; clone size: NA; D gene: TRBD2; V gene: TRBV7-9; CDR3 DNA: TGTGCCAGCAGCTCCGGACTAGGCCGCTACAATGAGCAGTTCTTC; CDR3 protein: CASSSGLGRYNEQFF
J gene: TRBJ1-1; clone size: few; D gene: TRBD1; V gene: TRBV29-1; CDR3 DNA: TGCAGCGTAGCCAGGGGGTCCGGCACTGAAGCTTTCTTT; CDR3 protein: CSVARGSGTEAFF
J gene: TRBJ2-7; clone size: NA; D gene: NA; V gene: TRBV11-2; CDR3 DNA: TGTGCCAGCAGCTCGCCCCGGACGTGGCTCTACGAGCAGTACTTC; CDR3 protein: CASSSPRTWLYEQYF
J gene: TRBJ2-7; clone size: once; D gene: TRBD2; V gene: TRBV18; CDR3 DNA: TGTGCCAGCTCACCAGCGCCCGGGACTAGCGGATACGAGCAGTACTTC; CDR3 protein: CASSPAPGTSGYEQYF
J gene: TRBJ2-2; clone size: NA; D gene: TRBD1; V gene: TRBV5-4; CDR3 DNA: TGTGCCAGCAGCTCCGGGACAGGGAACACCGGGGAGCTGTTTTTT; CDR3 protein: CASSSGTGNTGELFF
J gene: TRBJ2-2; clone size: NA; D gene: TRBD2; V gene: TRBV5-1; CDR3 DNA: TGCGCCAGCAGCGCGGGACTAGCTAACACCGGGGAGCTGTTTTTT; CDR3 protein: CASSAGLANTGELFF
J gene: TRBJ2-1; clone size: NA; D gene: NA; V gene: TRBV20-1; CDR3 DNA: TGCAGTGCTAGTCTCTCCGACAATGAGCAGTTCTTC; CDR3 protein: CSASLSDNEQFF
J gene: TRBJ1-1; clone size: NA; D gene: NA; V gene: TRBV5-6; CDR3 DNA: TGTGCCAGCAGCTTGGAGAGGTTGGGAGCTTTCTTT; CDR3 protein: CASSLERLGAFF
J gene: TRBJ1-3; clone size: NA; D gene: NA; V gene: TRBV19; CDR3 DNA: TGTGCCAGTAGTGCTCAGGGGTATGGAAACACCATATATTTT; CDR3 protein: CASSAQGYGNTIYF
J gene: TRBJ2-7; clone size: NA; D gene: TRBD1; V gene: TRBV18; CDR3 DNA: TGTGCCAGCTCACCAACAGGGGCCTACGAGCAGTACTTC; CDR3 protein: CASSPTGAYEQYF
J gene: TRBJ2-5; clone size: once; D gene: NA; V gene: TRBV7-9; CDR3 DNA: TGTGCCAGCAGCTTAAATTCCGAGACCCAGTACTTC; CDR3 protein: CASSLNSETQYF
J gene: TRBJ2-5; clone size: few; D gene: TRBD2; V gene: TRBV19; CDR3 DNA: TGTGCCAGTGCAGTCGGACTAGCGGGAAGAGAGACCCAGTACTTC; CDR3 protein: CASAVGLAGRETQYF
J gene: TRBJ1-4; clone size: NA; D gene: NA; V gene: TRBV7-2; CDR3 DNA: TGTGCCAGCAGCTTTCGCGGGGCAGGCTTTGCAACTAATGAAAAACTGTTTTTT; CDR3 protein: CASSFRGAGFATNEKLFF
J gene: TRBJ1-4; clone size: few; D gene: TRBD1; V gene: TRBV19; CDR3 DNA: TGTGCCAGTAGTATGGGACAGGGTGTTCAAAAACTGTTTTTT; CDR3 protein: CASSMGQGVQKLFF
J gene: TRBJ1-1; clone size: NA; D gene: NA; V gene: TRBV3-1/TRBV3-2; CDR3 DNA: TGTGCCAGCAGCCCGTACGGCATGAACACTGAAGCTTTCTTT; CDR3 protein: CASSPYGMNTEAFF
J gene: TRBJ1-2; clone size: NA; D gene: TRBD1; V gene: TRBV30; CDR3 DNA: TGTGCCTGGAGACACAGGGGGCGCAGGTTTAACGGCTACACCTTC; CDR3 protein: CAWRHRGRRFNGYTF
J gene: TRBJ2-7; clone size: NA; D gene: NA; V gene: TRBV28; CDR3 DNA: TGTGCCAGCAGTAAGGGGAAGAGCTCCTACGAGCAGTACTTC; CDR3 protein: CASSKGKSSYEQYF
J gene: TRBJ2-7; clone size: NA; D gene: TRBD1; V gene: TRBV5-1; CDR3 DNA: TGCGCCAGCAGCTTGGAAGGGGGCGCGGGCCGCGAGCAGTACTTC; CDR3 protein: CASSLEGGAGREQYF
J gene: TRBJ2-2; clone size: NA; D gene: NA; V gene: TRBV4-2; CDR3 DNA: TGTGCCAGCAGCCAAGAGCCGCGTGGAGGGCCCACCGGGGAGCTGTTTTTT; CDR3 protein: CASSQEPRGGPTGELFF
J gene: TRBJ1-4; clone size: NA; D gene: NA; V gene: TRBV5-1; CDR3 DNA: TGCGCCAGCAGCCAACGGGAGGGGGATGAAAAACTGTTTTTT; CDR3 protein: CASSQREGDEKLFF
J gene: TRBJ1-2; clone size: NA; D gene: NA; V gene: TRBV7-9; CDR3 DNA: TGTGCCAGCAGCTTAGGGAGGGATGGCTACACCTTC; CDR3 protein: CASSLGRDGYTF